One sample yielded the 18 T cell receptor beta chains listed below, sequenced in a study of blood T cell repertoires in COVID-19. The method was immunoSEQ multiplex PCR; TCRdb's version includes in-frame clones alone and lacks a portion of them. The sample records about 140,000 clones, more than 65% being singletons. Sequenced input: peripheral blood. These receptor sequences come from a human donor in a cohort sampled during active COVID-19.

The V gene is TRBV5-1, the J gene TRBJ1-1; D possibly corresponds to TRBD1 (5 bases). The germline V gene encodes CDR1 SGHRS and CDR2 YFSETQ. The CDR3 extends over 13 amino acids. Trimming took 4 bases from V and 1 from J, leaving 8 bases between them. CDR3 in amino acids: CASSPTGNTEAFF. As DNA, the CDR3 is TGCGCCAGCAGCCCAACAGGGAACACTGAAGCTTTCTTT. The full variable domain, with the rest looked up from reference TRBV5-1 and TRBJ1-1, is KAGVTQTPRYLIKTRGQQVTLSCSPISGHRSVSWYQQTPGQGLQFLFEYFSETQRNKGNFPGRFSGRQFSNSRSEMNVSTLELGDSALYLCASSPTGNTEAFFGQGTRLTVV.

The chain recombines TRBV6-1 with TRBJ2-5; 8 bases match TRBD1. After removal of 1 base from V and 3 bases from J, the junction contained 4 bases not matched to a gene. The V gene's germline CDR1 is MNHNS and CDR2 SASEGT. CDR3 length equals 15 residues. CDR3 sequence (DNA): TGTGCCAGCAGTGAAGACGGGACAGGTAAAGAGACCCAGTACTTC. It codes for CASSEDGTGKETQYF.

The rearrangement uses TRBV2 and TRBJ1-6, with D perhaps matching TRBD1 (6 bases). Trimming shortened V by 7 bases and J by 2 bases, and 21 bases separated the two germline ends. CDR1 is SNHLY and CDR2 is FYNNEI in the germline V gene. CDR3 length equals 18 residues. Written as DNA, the CDR3 is TGTGCCAGCACCTATGGACAGCCAGGGAACACCTATAATTCACCCCTCCACTTT. It is translated as CASTYGQPGNTYNSPLHF.

The chain joins TRBV5-1 to TRBJ1-6; 7 bases map to TRBD1. CDR3 length: 14 residues. From germline, CDR1 is SGHRS and CDR2 YFSETQ. J gave up 11 bases and V 4 bases, and 9 bases lay outside the gene matches. CDR3 DNA sequence: TGCGCCAGCAGCCCTGCCACAGGGGCACCACCCCTCCACTTT. As protein: CASSPATGAPPLHF. The whole variable domain, filled in from reference TRBV5-1 and TRBJ1-6, reads KAGVTQTPRYLIKTRGQQVTLSCSPISGHRSVSWYQQTPGQGLQFLFEYFSETQRNKGNFPGRFSGRQFSNSRSEMNVSTLELGDSALYLCASSPATGAPPLHFGNGTRLTVT.

The J gene is TRBJ2-7, the V gene TRBV21-1; TRBD1 was called by the table and not checked on the DNA. TRBV21-1 is deemed a pseudogene. This CDR3 contains 13 residues. The CDR3 sequence is CASLGQDSYEQYF. The CDR3 region has the DNA TGTGCCAGCTTAGGACAGGACTCCTACGAGCAGTACTTC.

In this sample, this clone turned up a few times. V usage is TRBV10-1 and J usage is TRBJ1-4; D perhaps matches TRBD1 (5 bases). CDR3 length: 13 residues. The germline V gene has CDR1 WNHNN and CDR2 SYGVQD (reference sequence). V gave up 6 bases and J gave up 12 bases, with 17 bases separating them. This CDR3 reads CASSRDSPGELFF. In nucleotides, the CDR3 is TGCGCCAGCAGCCGGGACTCACCCGGGGAACTGTTTTTT.

J is TRBJ1-2 and V is TRBV10-2; D gene uncertain. The CDR3 spans 15 residues. Per germline, CDR1 WSHSY and CDR2 SAAADI. V lost 1 base, J lost 6 bases, and 15 bases lay in between. CDR3 region: CASSEYGIWENGYTF. CDR3 nucleotide sequence: TGCGCCAGCAGTGAGTACGGTATATGGGAGAATGGCTACACCTTC.

This rearrangement joins TRBV28 to TRBJ2-4, with D possibly TRBD1 on 5 matching bases. The CDR3 extends over 14 amino acids. Germline assignment: CDR1 MDHEN and CDR2 SYDVKM. V was clipped by 3 bases and J by 14 bases, with 20 bases between them. CDR3 region: CASSFLTDPSKEYF. The CDR3 nucleotides are TGTGCCAGCAGTTTTTTGACAGACCCTTCCAAGGAGTACTTC.

The chain has TRBV25-1 and TRBJ2-3; a weak D match, TRBD2 (7 bases). The germline V gene has CDR1 MGHDK and CDR2 SYGVNS. The V end was cut by 0 bases, the J end by 1 base, with 17 bases between. The CDR3 has 18 residues. The CDR3 DNA reads TGTGCCAGCAGTGAATATAGGGGAGGGGGATTGGGCACAGATACGCAGTATTTT. Protein sequence: CASSEYRGGGLGTDTQYF.

The J gene is TRBJ2-1, the V gene TRBV3-1 (or the pseudogene TRBV3-2); a possible D gene is TRBD1 (6 bases). In germline, CDR1 is LGHDT, CDR2 YNNKEL (reference sequence). The length of the CDR3 is 14 residues. The ends were cut back, 1 base at V and 9 bases at J, with 13 bases in the middle. The CDR3 here is CASSQATGRSEQFF. The CDR3, as DNA: TGTGCCAGCAGCCAAGCAACAGGGCGGTCTGAGCAGTTCTTC.

This clone came up once. This sequence joins TRBV7-9 and TRBJ1-6; D not certain. The germline gives CDR1 SEHNR, CDR2 FQNEAQ (reference sequence). The CDR3 runs to 15 residues. The V end lost 7 bases, the J end lost 4 bases, and 14 bases lay between the germline ends. CDR3 in DNA: TGTGCCAGCACCCGAAGCGTAGGATATAATTCACCCCTCCACTTT. This gives the protein CASTRSVGYNSPLHF.

The V gene is TRBV14, the J gene TRBJ2-7; TRBD2 might be the D (5 bases). The V gene lost 0 bases and the J gene lost 2 bases, with 11 bases spanning the gap. The CDR3 covers 15 residues. CDR1 is SGHDN, CDR2 FVKESK, per germline. CDR3 sequence: CASSQDLGSPYEQYF. As DNA, the CDR3 is TGTGCCAGCAGCCAAGATCTGGGGAGCCCCTACGAGCAGTACTTC.

This clone has only a few counts. The chain uses TRBV2 and TRBJ1-3; TRBD1 aligns across 10 bases. The germline V gene encodes CDR1 SNHLY and CDR2 FYNNEI. This CDR3 region has 15 residues. J lost 4 bases, V lost 4 bases, and 4 bases had no gene match. CDR3 DNA: TGTGCCAGCAGTGGGTGGACAGGGGGGGGAAACACCATATATTTT. Encoded protein: CASSGWTGGGNTIYF.

This chain links TRBV18 with TRBJ1-1; D uncertain. Germline assignment: CDR1 KGHSH and CDR2 LQKENI. The CDR3 loop spans 13 amino acids. Between the trimmed V and J ends, which lost 7 bases and 4 bases, there was a span of 13 bases. DNA for the CDR3: TGTGCCAGCTTAGGACTAAGCGGCACTGAAGCTTTCTTT. This gives the protein CASLGLSGTEAFF.

This chain joins TRBV7-9 and TRBJ1-1; no clear D. V was trimmed by 5 bases and J by 3 bases, leaving 7 bases between them. The V gene's germline CDR1 is SEHNR and CDR2 FQNEAQ (reference sequence). The CDR3 sequence is 12 residues long. The CDR3 protein is CASSAGYTEAFF. CDR3 coding DNA: TGTGCCAGCAGCGCGGGATACACTGAAGCTTTCTTT.

In this sample, this clone turned up a few times. The J gene is TRBJ1-2, the V gene TRBV10-3; D is unclear. Looked up from germline, CDR1 is ENHRY and CDR2 is SYGVKD. The ends were cut back, 2 bases at V and 3 bases at J, with 4 bases in the middle. The CDR3 has 12 residues. CDR3 coding DNA: TGTGCCATCAGTGAGACAGACTATGGCTACACCTTC. Its protein product is CAISETDYGYTF.

V is TRBV27 and J is TRBJ1-1; no firm D call. The CDR3 consists of 15 residues. The V end lost 6 bases, the J end lost 5 bases, and 19 bases lay between the germline ends. The V gene's germline CDR1 is MNHEY and CDR2 SMNVEV (reference sequence). CDR3 sequence reads: CASSNAGFWRTEAFF. CDR3 sequence (DNA): TGTGCCAGCAGCAACGCGGGGTTCTGGAGGACTGAAGCTTTCTTT.

CDR3 loop: CASSLLATVNTEAFF. The DNA for the CDR3 is TGTGCCAGCAGTTTATTGGCCACCGTGAACACTGAAGCTTTCTTT. The chain carries TRBV28 and TRBJ1-1; D remains unclear. Trimming removed 1 base at V and 0 bases at J, with 9 bases between. Germline V CDR1 and CDR2: MDHEN, SYDVKM. This CDR3 is 15 amino acids long.